This is a list of T cell receptor beta chains from one sample in a study of identical twins. TCRdb re-called the 5' RACE reads through MiXCR, storing one row per CDR3 protein. The data contain approximately 690,000 distinct CDR3 sequences, 6% to 6.5% of them singletons. Sequencing was carried out using naive T cells sorted from blood. The receptors were gathered from a man younger than 30 in good health. CDR3s include the opening cysteine and the closing phenylalanine or tryptophan. The order of the fields is V gene, D gene, J gene, clone size, CDR3 DNA, CDR3 protein. A D gene is named only where the DNA matches it firmly. Where a row states a size, it is once, few, many or the class of an expanded clone; other rows omit it.

>TRBV9|.|TRBJ2-2|many
TGTGCCAGCAGCGCGCGGACTGGAGGGGGCGGGGAGCTGTTTTTT
CASSARTGGGGELFF
>TRBV27|TRBD2|TRBJ2-1|many
TGTGCCAGCAGGCCGGGACTAGCGGGAGGGCAGGCCTACAATGAGCAGTTCTTC
CASRPGLAGGQAYNEQFF
>TRBV12-3/TRBV12-4|TRBD1|TRBJ1-5|many
TGTGCCAGCAGTTTAGCTCTGGGGACAGGGAGCAATCAGCCCCAGCATTTT
CASSLALGTGSNQPQHF
>TRBV12-3/TRBV12-4|.|TRBJ2-1|many
TGTGCCAGCATCCACGGACACCCGTCGTACAATGAGCAGTTCTTC
CASIHGHPSYNEQFF
>TRBV10-3|TRBD2|TRBJ2-1|many
TGTGCCATCTCCGCAAAGACTAGCGGGAGTGGGGGTGAGCAGTTCTTC
CAISAKTSGSGGEQFF
>TRBV4-2|.|TRBJ2-1|many
TGTGCCAGCAGCCAAGATCCGTTGACCACTCTAGGCGCCAATGAGCAGTTCTTC
CASSQDPLTTLGANEQFF
>TRBV7-2|.|TRBJ1-1|many
TGTGCCAGCAGCCTGGACGCCCGAGCTTTCTTT
CASSLDARAFF
>TRBV28|TRBD2|TRBJ2-2|.
TGTGCCAGCAGTGCCGGGACTACGAACACCGGGGAGCTGTTTTTT
CASSAGTTNTGELFF
>TRBV15|.|TRBJ2-2|.
TGTGCCACCAGCACCAGGGCTGCCGGGGAGCTGTTTTTT
CATSTRAAGELFF
>TRBV6-1|TRBD1|TRBJ1-5|many
TGTGCCAGCAGCACTCCCCCGGGACAGGGTGCTCATCAGCCCCAGCATTTT
CASSTPPGQGAHQPQHF
>TRBV27|TRBD2|TRBJ2-1|.
TGTGCCAGCATTTCCCCTATTAGCGGGAGATATAATGAGCAGTTCTTC
CASISPISGRYNEQFF
>TRBV6-1|TRBD1|TRBJ2-4|many
TGTGCCAGCAGGATCACAGGGGAAGGGGCCAAAAACATTCAGTACTTC
CASRITGEGAKNIQYF
>TRBV7-9|.|TRBJ2-1|few
TGTGCCAGCAGCACTACCTCCTACAATGAGCAGTTCTTC
CASSTTSYNEQFF
>TRBV29-1|TRBD1|TRBJ2-7|many
TGCAGCGTTGGGGGACAGGGCAGCTCCTACGAGCAGTACTTC
CSVGGQGSSYEQYF
>TRBV24-1|.|TRBJ2-6|many
TGTGCCACCAGTGACGACAGGAGTTCCGGGGCCAACGTCCTGACTTTC
CATSDDRSSGANVLTF
>TRBV3-1|TRBD1|TRBJ2-5|many
TGTGCCAGCAGCCCGGGACAGGGGGACCAAGAGACCCAGTACTTC
CASSPGQGDQETQYF
>TRBV5-1|TRBD2|TRBJ2-3|many
TGCGCCAGCAGCCCGCCGGCAGCGGGAGTTCAAGATACGCAGTATTTT
CASSPPAAGVQDTQYF
>TRBV12-3/TRBV12-4|.|TRBJ2-1|many
TGCGCCAGCAGCTTGCGTCTCTACAATGAGCAGTTCTTC
CASSLRLYNEQFF
>TRBV3-1|.|TRBJ2-1|.
TGTGCCAGCAGCCCCCCGTTAAGCAATGAGCAGTTCTTC
CASSPPLSNEQFF
>TRBV29-1|TRBD1|TRBJ1-1|.
TGCAGCGCCGACGGACAGGGGCCGAACACTGAAGCTTTCTTT
CSADGQGPNTEAFF
>TRBV12-3/TRBV12-4|.|TRBJ2-1|many
TGTGCCAGCAGTACACTAGAATTCTACAATGAGCAGTTCTTC
CASSTLEFYNEQFF
>TRBV9|.|TRBJ2-1|few
TGTGCCAGCAGCGTATCCAGGAATGAGCAGTTCTTC
CASSVSRNEQFF
>TRBV12-3/TRBV12-4|TRBD1|TRBJ1-2|many
TGTGCCAGCAGTTCCGGGACAGGGCACTATGGCTACACCTTC
CASSSGTGHYGYTF
>TRBV2|.|TRBJ2-6|few
TGTGCCAGCAGTGAAGCGCTAGGGAGCTGGGCCAACGTCCTGACTTTC
CASSEALGSWANVLTF
>TRBV20-1|TRBD2|TRBJ2-5|few
TGCAGTGCTAGCCTAGCGGGAGCGGGATGGGAGACCCAGTACTTC
CSASLAGAGWETQYF
>TRBV12-3/TRBV12-4|.|TRBJ1-6|.
TGTGCCAGCCGCATTGACAGAGAAAATTCACCCCTCCACTTT
CASRIDRENSPLHF
>TRBV3-1|TRBD1|TRBJ2-3|many
TGTGCCAGCAGAACCGGGACAGCTAGCACAGATACGCAGTATTTT
CASRTGTASTDTQYF
>TRBV9|TRBD2|TRBJ2-1|many
TGTGCCAGCAGCGTAGCTCGAACTAGCGGGTTCAATGAGCAGTTCTTC
CASSVARTSGFNEQFF
>TRBV29-1|TRBD2|TRBJ2-5|many
TGCAGCGTCGAAGGGAGGGCTAGCCGGGAGACCCAGTACTTC
CSVEGRASRETQYF
>TRBV5-1|TRBD2|TRBJ2-1|many
TGCGCCAGCAGCCTAGGACTAGCGGATACCTCCTACAATGAGCAGTTCTTC
CASSLGLADTSYNEQFF
>TRBV4-1|.|TRBJ2-4|many
TGCGCCAGCAGCCACCTATCAGGGGACCAGTACTTC
CASSHLSGDQYF
>TRBV19|TRBD1|TRBJ1-2|.
TGTGCCACCACCGAGGACAGGGTGGGTGGCTACACCTTC
CATTEDRVGGYTF
>TRBV11-2|.|TRBJ2-1|many
TGTGCCAGCAACGACCGCTCGGATGAGCAGTTCTTC
CASNDRSDEQFF
>TRBV4-1|.|TRBJ2-4|few
TGCGCCAGCAGCCAAGCTTCTGAGGGAACCGCCAAAAACATTCAGTACTTC
CASSQASEGTAKNIQYF
>TRBV6-1|.|TRBJ2-3|many
TGTGCCAGCAGCCCCTCCAGGGGTTCAGATACGCAGTATTTT
CASSPSRGSDTQYF
>TRBV6-5|.|TRBJ2-2|once
TGTGCCAGCAGTTACCTCCCTAGCGCGAACACCAGGGAGCTGTTTTTT
CASSYLPSANTRELFF
>TRBV4-2|.|TRBJ1-1|many
TGTGCCAGCAGCCACGAAGGGATGAACACTGAAGCTTTCTTT
CASSHEGMNTEAFF
>TRBV9|TRBD1|TRBJ1-2|many
TGTGCCAGCAGCCCCGCCGGGACAGGGGATGGCTACACCTTC
CASSPAGTGDGYTF
>TRBV12-3/TRBV12-4|.|TRBJ2-5|many
TGTGCCAGCAGTTCTTGGAGTGAGACCCAGTACTTC
CASSSWSETQYF
>TRBV7-2|TRBD2|TRBJ2-7|few
TGTGCCAGCAGCTTATCGGCTAGCGGGAGTTTTGAGCAGTACTTC
CASSLSASGSFEQYF
>TRBV29-1|TRBD1|TRBJ1-2|many
TGCAGCGTTCGAACAGGGGGCGACTATGGCTACACCTTC
CSVRTGGDYGYTF
>TRBV29-1|.|TRBJ2-5|many
TGCAGCGTTTCGGGCAGGCTACAAGAGACCCAGTACTTC
CSVSGRLQETQYF
>TRBV30|.|TRBJ1-6|few
TGTGCCTGTCAACACCGCGCCTATAATTCACCCCTCCACTTT
CACQHRAYNSPLHF
>TRBV19|.|TRBJ2-4|few
TGTGCCAGTAGTCAGACCGGTGTAGGGACCAAAAACATTCAGTACTTC
CASSQTGVGTKNIQYF
>TRBV6-2/TRBV6-3|.|TRBJ1-1|many
TGTGCCAGCAGTGGGAACGATGGTCCTTTCTTT
CASSGNDGPFF
>TRBV20-1|.|TRBJ2-7|many
TGCAGTGCTCCCCGGGACCCCAACTACGAGCAGTACTTC
CSAPRDPNYEQYF
>TRBV10-3|.|TRBJ2-3|.
TGTGCCATCAACCGGCGGGGTAGGGGACCCAACACAGATACGCAGTATTTT
CAINRRGRGPNTDTQYF
>TRBV28|TRBD1|TRBJ1-1|few
TGTGCCAGCAGATCCACAGGGGGTGGAACTGAAGCTTTCTTT
CASRSTGGGTEAFF
>TRBV15|.|TRBJ2-5|.
TGTGCCACCAGCAGAGGGTCCGAGCGGCAAGAGACCCAGTACTTC
CATSRGSERQETQYF
>TRBV10-3|TRBD2|TRBJ2-5|many
TGTGCCATCAGTCCCCTCCGGGAGGGCCAAGAGACCCAGTACTTC
CAISPLREGQETQYF